This TCR beta chain was profiled in a study of T cells in Graves' hyperthyroidism and ophthalmopathy. TCR beta CDR3 regions were amplified from RNA transcripts. Primed by the HTBI set, a first-round RT-PCR was run on the TCR CDR3. TCRdb independently ran MiXCR on the multiplex PCR reads; one entry per CDR3 protein. The sample includes over 250,000 distinct CDR3 sequences, about 25% seen only once; the top ten take about a quarter. The V gene's germline CDR1 is SQVTM and CDR2 ANQGSEA. The CDR3 has 16 residues. Trimming took 2 bases from V and 1 from J, leaving 17 bases between them. The table lists this clonotype with many counts.

The sequence derives from a man aged 35-49 years with Graves' hyperthyroidism that later progressed to Graves' ophthalmopathy. The chain is built from TRBV29-1 and TRBJ1-1, with unresolved D. The sequenced material came from blood. The CDR3 nucleotides are TGCAGCGTTGAAAGGGTTTTGAGGGCGCGGAACACTGAAGCTTTCTTT. Translated: CSVERVLRARNTEAFF.